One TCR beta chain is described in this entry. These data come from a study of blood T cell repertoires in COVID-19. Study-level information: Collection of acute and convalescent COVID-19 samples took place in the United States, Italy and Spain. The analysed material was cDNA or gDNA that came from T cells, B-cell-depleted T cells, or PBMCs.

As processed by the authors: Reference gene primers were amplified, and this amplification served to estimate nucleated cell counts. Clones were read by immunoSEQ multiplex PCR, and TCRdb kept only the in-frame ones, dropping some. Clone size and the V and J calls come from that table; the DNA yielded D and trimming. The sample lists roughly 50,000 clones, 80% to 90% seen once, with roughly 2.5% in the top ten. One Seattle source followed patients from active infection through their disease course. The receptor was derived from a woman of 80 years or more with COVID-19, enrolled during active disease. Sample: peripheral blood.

DNA of the CDR3: TGTGCCAGCAGAGGAGGGTTTAGGATTTGGGCAGATACGCAGTATTTT. It translates to CASRGGFRIWADTQYF. V is TRBV7-8 and J is TRBJ2-3, with D tentatively TRBD2 (6 bases). The CDR3 has 16 amino acids. V shed 6 bases and J shed 4 bases, with 20 bases lying between them. Germline V gives CDR1 SGHVS, CDR2 FQNEAQ.